This T cell receptor (beta chain) was recovered during a study of read filtering for tumor transcriptome and immune sequencing. Study-level background: Per sample, TCR-region reads ranged about 4.05 to 11 million by IR-seq, about 75 to 1,300 by RNA-seq.

From around 0.4 ug of RNA, a library with molecular barcoded alpha/delta and beta/gamma adaptors was made. MiXCR, run by TCRdb on the reads, gives a single entry per CDR3 protein. The sample contains 100,000 to 150,000 distinct CDR3 sequences, around 14% of which appear only once. Worth noting for this clonotype: Its antigen is undetermined.

The CDR3 is 15 amino acids. Germline CDR1 reads SGDLS; CDR2 reads YYNGEE. V was pared by 0 bases and J by 4 bases, with 13 bases between. General study results and limits: Approximately 87% of IR-seq clonotypes had a single read, yet these held about 3.5% of reads.

The TCR originated in a donor over 35 with multiple myeloma. The J gene is TRBJ1-1, the V gene TRBV9; D is perhaps TRBD1 (5 bases). The sample comprised a population of CD138-negative cells sorted from bone marrow. The CDR3 DNA sequence: TGTGCCAGCAGCGTAGAAGACAGCGTTTTCACTGAAGCTTTCTTT. Amino acid sequence: CASSVEDSVFTEAFF.